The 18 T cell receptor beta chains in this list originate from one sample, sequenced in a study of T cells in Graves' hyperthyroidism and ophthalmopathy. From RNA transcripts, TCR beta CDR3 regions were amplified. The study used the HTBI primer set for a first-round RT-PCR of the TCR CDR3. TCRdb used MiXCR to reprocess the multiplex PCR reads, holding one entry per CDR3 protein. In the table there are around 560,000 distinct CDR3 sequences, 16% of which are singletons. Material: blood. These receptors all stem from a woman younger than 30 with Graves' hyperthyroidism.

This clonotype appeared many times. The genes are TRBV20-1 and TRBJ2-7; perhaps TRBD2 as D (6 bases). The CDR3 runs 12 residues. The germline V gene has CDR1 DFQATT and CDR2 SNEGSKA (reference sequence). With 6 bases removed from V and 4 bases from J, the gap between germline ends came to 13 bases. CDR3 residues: CSAESGEYEQYF. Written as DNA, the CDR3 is TGCAGTGCCGAATCGGGGGAGTACGAGCAGTACTTC.

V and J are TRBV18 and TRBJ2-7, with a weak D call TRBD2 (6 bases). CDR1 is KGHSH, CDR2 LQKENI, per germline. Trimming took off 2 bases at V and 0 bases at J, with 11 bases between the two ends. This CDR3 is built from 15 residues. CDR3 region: CASSPSSVNSYEQYF. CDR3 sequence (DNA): TGTGCCAGCTCACCATCTAGCGTGAACTCCTACGAGCAGTACTTC.

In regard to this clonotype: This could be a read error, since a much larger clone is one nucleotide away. CDR3 residues: CATSGVGTEAFF. Written as DNA, the CDR3 is TGTGCCACCAGTGGCGTGGGGACTGAAGCTTTCTTT. The chain has TRBV24-1 and TRBJ1-1; unclear D gene. Per the germline V gene, CDR1 is KGHDR and CDR2 is SFDVKD. CDR3 size: 12 residues. With 5 bases removed from V and 5 bases from J, the gap between germline ends came to 8 bases.

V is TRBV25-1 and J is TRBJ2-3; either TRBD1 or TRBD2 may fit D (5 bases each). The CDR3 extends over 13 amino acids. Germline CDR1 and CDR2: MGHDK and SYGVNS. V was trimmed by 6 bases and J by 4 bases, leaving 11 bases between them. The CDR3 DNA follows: TGTGCCAGCAGGGTATCGGGGCCAGATACGCAGTATTTT. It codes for CASRVSGPDTQYF.

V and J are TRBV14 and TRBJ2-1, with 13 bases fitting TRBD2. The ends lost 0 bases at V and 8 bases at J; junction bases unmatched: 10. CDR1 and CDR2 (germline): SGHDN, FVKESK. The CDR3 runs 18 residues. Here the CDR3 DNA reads TGTGCCAGCAGCCAAGATACTACTAGCGGGAGGGTCAGGGATGAGCAGTTCTTC. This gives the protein CASSQDTTSGRVRDEQFF.

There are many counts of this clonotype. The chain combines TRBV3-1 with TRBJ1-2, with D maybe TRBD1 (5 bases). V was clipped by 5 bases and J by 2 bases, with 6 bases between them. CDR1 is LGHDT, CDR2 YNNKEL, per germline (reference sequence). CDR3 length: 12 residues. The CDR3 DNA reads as TGTGCCAGCAGCGACAGCAACTATGGCTACACCTTC. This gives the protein CASSDSNYGYTF.

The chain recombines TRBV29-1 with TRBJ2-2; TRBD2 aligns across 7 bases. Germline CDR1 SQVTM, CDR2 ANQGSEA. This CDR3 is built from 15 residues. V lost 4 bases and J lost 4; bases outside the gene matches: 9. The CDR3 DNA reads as TGCAGCGTTGTTTTTGGCGGGGGAGGCACCGGGGAGCTGTTTTTT. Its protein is CSVVFGGGGTGELFF.

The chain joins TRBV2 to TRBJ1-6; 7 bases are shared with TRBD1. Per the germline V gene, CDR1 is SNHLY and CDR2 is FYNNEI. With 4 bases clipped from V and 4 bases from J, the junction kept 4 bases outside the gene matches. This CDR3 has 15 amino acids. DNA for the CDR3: TGTGCCAGCAGTGGTTGGGACAGTTATAATTCACCCCTCCACTTT. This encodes CASSGWDSYNSPLHF.

CDR3 nucleotides: TGTGCCAGCAGTTACCCCGGGACTAGCGGCTACGAGCAGTACTTC. Amino acid sequence: CASSYPGTSGYEQYF. This chain connects TRBV6-2 or TRBV6-3 to TRBJ2-7; 11 bases agree with TRBD2. V lost 2 bases to trimming and J lost 3 bases; unmatched junction nucleotides: 3. Germline V lookup: CDR1 MNHEY, CDR2 SVGEGT. This CDR3 has 15 residues.

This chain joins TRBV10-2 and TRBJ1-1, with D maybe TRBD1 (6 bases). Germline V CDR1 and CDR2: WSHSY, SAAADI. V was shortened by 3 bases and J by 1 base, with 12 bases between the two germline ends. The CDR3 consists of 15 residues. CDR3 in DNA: TGCGCCAGCAGTGATCCCGGGACACCGAACACTGAAGCTTTCTTT. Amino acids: CASSDPGTPNTEAFF.

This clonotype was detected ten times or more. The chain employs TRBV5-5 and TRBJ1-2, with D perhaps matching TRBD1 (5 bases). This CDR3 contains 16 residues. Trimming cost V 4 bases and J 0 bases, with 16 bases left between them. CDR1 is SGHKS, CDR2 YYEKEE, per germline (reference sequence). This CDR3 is CASSQLMDTTNYGYTF. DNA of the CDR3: TGTGCCAGCAGCCAACTAATGGACACTACTAACTATGGCTACACCTTC.

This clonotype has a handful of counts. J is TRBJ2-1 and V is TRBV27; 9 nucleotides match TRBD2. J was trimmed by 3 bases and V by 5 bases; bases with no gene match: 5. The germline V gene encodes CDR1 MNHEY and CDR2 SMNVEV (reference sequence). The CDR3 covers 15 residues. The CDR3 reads CASSLLAGLYNEQFF. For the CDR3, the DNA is TGTGCCAGCAGTCTTCTAGCGGGACTCTACAATGAGCAGTTCTTC.

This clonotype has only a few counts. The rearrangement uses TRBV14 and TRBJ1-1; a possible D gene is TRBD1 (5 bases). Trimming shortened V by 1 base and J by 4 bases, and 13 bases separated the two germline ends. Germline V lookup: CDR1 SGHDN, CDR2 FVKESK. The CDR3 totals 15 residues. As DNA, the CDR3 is TGTGCCAGCAGCCAAGGCACAGGACTAGGCACTGAAGCTTTCTTT. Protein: CASSQGTGLGTEAFF.

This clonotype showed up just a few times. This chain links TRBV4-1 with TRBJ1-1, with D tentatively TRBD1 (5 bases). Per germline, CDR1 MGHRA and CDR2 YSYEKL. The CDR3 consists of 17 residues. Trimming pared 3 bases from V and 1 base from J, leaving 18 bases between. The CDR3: CASSQEAGLQGNTEAFF. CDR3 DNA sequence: TGCGCCAGCAGCCAGGAGGCAGGGCTACAAGGGAACACTGAAGCTTTCTTT.

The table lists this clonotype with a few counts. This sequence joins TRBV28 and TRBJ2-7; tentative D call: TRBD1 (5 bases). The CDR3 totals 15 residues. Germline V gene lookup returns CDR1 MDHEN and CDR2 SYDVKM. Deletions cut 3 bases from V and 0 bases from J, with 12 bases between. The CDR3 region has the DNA TGTGCCAGCAGTTTGTTCCAGGGCAGCTCCTACGAGCAGTACTTC. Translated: CASSLFQGSSYEQYF.

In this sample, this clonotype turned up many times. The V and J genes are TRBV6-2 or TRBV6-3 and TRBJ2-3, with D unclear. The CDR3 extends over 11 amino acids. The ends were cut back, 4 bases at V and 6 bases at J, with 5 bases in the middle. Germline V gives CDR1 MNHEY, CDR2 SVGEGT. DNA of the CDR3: TGTGCCAGCAGTTTTCCGGATACGCAGTATTTT. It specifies CASSFPDTQYF.

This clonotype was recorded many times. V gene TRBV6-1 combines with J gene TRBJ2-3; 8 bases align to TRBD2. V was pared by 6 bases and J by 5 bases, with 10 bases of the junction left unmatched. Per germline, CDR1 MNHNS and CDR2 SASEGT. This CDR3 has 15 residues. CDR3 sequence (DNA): TGTGCCAGCAGGCCATCCGGGACTAGAGAAGATACGCAGTATTTT. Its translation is CASRPSGTREDTQYF.

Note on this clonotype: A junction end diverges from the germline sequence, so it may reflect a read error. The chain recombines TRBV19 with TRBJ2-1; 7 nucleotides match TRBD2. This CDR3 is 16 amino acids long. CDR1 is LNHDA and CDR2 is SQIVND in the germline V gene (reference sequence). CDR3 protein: CANSTHGGSSYNEQFF. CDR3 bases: TGTGCCAATAGTACCCACGGGGGGAGCTCCTACAATGAGCAGTTCTTC.